Included here is one T cell receptor beta chain sequence, with context. The data belong to a study of CXCR3-negative and CXCR3-positive naive CD8 T cells. UMI-labeled TRB cDNA libraries were prepared by 5' RACE. TCRdb reanalyzed the 5' RACE reads and collapses them to one entry per CDR3 protein, without DNA. Its table lists 50,000 to 65,000 distinct CDR3 sequences. The CDR3 consists of 11 residues. Per germline, CDR1 SEHNR and CDR2 FQNEAQ (reference sequence). The chain employs TRBV7-9 and TRBJ2-7. Source material: naive CXCR3- CD8+ T cells from blood. Subset of the sample: CD45RO-CCR7+CD27+CD95- naive CD8+ T cells lacking CXCR3 (TNR3-). The receptor was isolated from a human donor in good health. Some clones in this sample may be carry-over from other donors' samples. CDR3 residues: CASSSIHEQYF.